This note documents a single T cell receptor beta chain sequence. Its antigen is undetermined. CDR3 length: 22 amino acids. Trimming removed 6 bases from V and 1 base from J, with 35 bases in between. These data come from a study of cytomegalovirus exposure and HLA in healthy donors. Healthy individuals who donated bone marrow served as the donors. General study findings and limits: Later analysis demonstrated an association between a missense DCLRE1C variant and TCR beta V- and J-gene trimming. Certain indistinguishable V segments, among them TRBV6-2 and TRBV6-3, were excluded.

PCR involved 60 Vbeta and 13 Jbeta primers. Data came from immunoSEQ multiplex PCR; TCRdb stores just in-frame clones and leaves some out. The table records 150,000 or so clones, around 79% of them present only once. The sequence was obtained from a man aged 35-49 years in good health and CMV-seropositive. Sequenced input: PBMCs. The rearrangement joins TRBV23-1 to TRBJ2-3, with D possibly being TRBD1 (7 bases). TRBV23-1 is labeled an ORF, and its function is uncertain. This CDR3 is CASRPRQGGTGEGNLCTDTQYF. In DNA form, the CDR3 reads TGCGCCAGCAGACCTCGACAGGGAGGTACAGGAGAGGGGAATCTTTGCACAGATACGCAGTATTTT.